This TCR beta chain came from a study of read filtering for tumor transcriptome and immune sequencing. Turning to the study itself: Eight or nine patients were R-ISS I, approximately 15 were R-ISS II, roughly 7 were R-ISS III. Transcriptome libraries were built from DNase-treated RNA.

This clonotype was picked up many times. Antigen specificity is unknown. The CDR3 totals 15 residues. CDR1 and CDR2 from the germline V gene are MDHEN and SYDVKM. Trimming removed 4 bases from V and 2 bases from J, with 11 bases in between. From 350 to 500 ng of RNA, a library with molecular barcoded alpha/delta and beta/gamma adaptors was made. Each CDR3 protein is one row after TCRdb ran MiXCR on the reads. This sample yields around 40,000 distinct CDR3 sequences, of which roughly 13% are seen a single time; 27% belongs to the top ten. Study findings and constraints: Single-read clonotypes: roughly 80% of IR-seq clonotypes (roughly 4% of reads), about 70% of RNA-seq clonotypes (44.6% of reads). Even smaller IR-seq throughput identified most shared clonotypes.

The source is a donor older than 35 with multiple myeloma. Sequencing input: a population of CD138-negative cells sorted from bone marrow. The chain links TRBV28 to TRBJ2-2, with TRBD1 as a possible D gene (6 bases). The chain's CDR3 is CASSSTGFNTGELFF. CDR3 nucleotides: TGTGCCAGCAGTTCTACAGGGTTTAACACCGGGGAGCTGTTTTTT.